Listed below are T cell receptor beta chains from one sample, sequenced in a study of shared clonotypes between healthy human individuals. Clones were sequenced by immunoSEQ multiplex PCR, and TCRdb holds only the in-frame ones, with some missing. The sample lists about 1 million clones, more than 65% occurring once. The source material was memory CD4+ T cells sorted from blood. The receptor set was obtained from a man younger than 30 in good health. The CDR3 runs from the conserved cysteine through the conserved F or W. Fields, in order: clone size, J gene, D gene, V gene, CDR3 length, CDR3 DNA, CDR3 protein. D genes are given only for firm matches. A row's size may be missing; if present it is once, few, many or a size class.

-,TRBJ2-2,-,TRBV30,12,TGTGCCTGGAGTACGGGGACCGGGGAGCTGTTTTTT,CAWSTGTGELFF
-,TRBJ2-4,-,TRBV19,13,TGTGCCACTTCCCAAAGAGGCGGAGGCATTCAGTACTTC,CATSQRGGGIQYF
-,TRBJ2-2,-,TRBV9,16,TGTGCCAGCAGCGCTCTCCTGACTAGTGCAGTCGGGGAGCTGTTTTTT,CASSALLTSAVGELFF
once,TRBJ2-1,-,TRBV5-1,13,TGCGCCAGCAGCTGGATAGAGTACAATGAGCAGTTCTTC,CASSWIEYNEQFF
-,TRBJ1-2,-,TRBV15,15,TGTGCCACCAGCAGAGATTCGAGCCTAAACTATGGCTACACCTTC,CATSRDSSLNYGYTF
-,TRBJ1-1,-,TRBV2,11,TGTGCCAGCAGCGTCAACACTGAAGCTTTCTTT,CASSVNTEAFF
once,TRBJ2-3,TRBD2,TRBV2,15,TGTGCCAGCAATGGCGGGAGGTCTAGCACAGATACGCAGTATTTT,CASNGGRSSTDTQYF
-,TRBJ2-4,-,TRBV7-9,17,TGTGCCAGCAGCTTACTGAGGACAGAACCCGCCAAAAACATTCAGTACTTC,CASSLLRTEPAKNIQYF
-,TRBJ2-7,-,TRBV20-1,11,TGCAGTGCTAGTAGCGAATACGAGCAGTACTTC,CSASSEYEQYF
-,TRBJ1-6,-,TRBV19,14,TGTGCCAGTAGTACTGGGACACCGAATTCACCCCTCCACTTT,CASSTGTPNSPLHF
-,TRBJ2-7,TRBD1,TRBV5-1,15,TGCGCCAGCAGCTTGGCCCCAGGGGGCTCCTACGAGCAGTACTTC,CASSLAPGGSYEQYF
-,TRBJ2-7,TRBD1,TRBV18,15,TGTGCCAGCTCAGATAGACAGGGGGCGGAAGACGAGCAGTACTTC,CASSDRQGAEDEQYF
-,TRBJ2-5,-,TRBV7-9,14,TGTGCCAGCAGCTTATACGGACAAAGGGAGACCCAGTACTTC,CASSLYGQRETQYF
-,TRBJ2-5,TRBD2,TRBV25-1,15,TGTGCCAGCAGTCCTAGCGGGGGCCTGCAAGAGACCCAGTACTTC,CASSPSGGLQETQYF
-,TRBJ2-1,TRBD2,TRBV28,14,TGTGCCAGCAGTTTGGCGGGGGGTAACAATGAGCAGTTCTTC,CASSLAGGNNEQFF
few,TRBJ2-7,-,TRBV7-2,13,TGTGCCAGCACCCTCACTCGGGAGCGCGAGCAGTACTTC,CASTLTREREQYF
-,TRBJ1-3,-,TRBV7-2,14,TGTGCCAGCAGCTTTGGGGGGCCTGGAAACACCATATATTTT,CASSFGGPGNTIYF
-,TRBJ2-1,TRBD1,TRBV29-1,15,TGCAGCGTTGATCTCGGACAGGGATTCGACAATGAGCAGTTCTTC,CSVDLGQGFDNEQFF